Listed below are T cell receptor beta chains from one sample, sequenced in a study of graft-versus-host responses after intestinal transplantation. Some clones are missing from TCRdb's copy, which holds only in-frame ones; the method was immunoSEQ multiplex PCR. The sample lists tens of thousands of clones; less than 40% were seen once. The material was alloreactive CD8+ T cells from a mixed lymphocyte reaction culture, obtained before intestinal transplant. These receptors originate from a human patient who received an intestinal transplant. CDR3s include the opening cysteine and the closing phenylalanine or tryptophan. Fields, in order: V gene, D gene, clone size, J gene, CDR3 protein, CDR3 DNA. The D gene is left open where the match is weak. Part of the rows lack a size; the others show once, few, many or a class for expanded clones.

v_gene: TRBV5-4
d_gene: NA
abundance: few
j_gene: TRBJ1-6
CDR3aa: CASSFLNSYNSPLHF
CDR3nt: TGTGCCAGCAGCTTCCTCAACTCCTATAATTCACCCCTCCACTTT

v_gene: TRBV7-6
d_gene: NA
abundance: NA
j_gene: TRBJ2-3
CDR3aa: CASSLASGTDTQYF
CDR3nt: TGTGCCAGCAGCTTAGCCTCGGGCACAGATACGCAGTATTTT

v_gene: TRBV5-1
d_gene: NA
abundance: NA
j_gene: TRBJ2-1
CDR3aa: CASSHGGDTNNEQFF
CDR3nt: TGCGCCAGCAGCCATGGGGGGGACACAAACAATGAGCAGTTCTTC

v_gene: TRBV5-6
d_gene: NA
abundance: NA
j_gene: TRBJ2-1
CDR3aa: CASRSMAASSYNEQFF
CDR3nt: TGTGCCAGCAGGTCCATGGCGGCTAGCTCCTACAATGAGCAGTTCTTC

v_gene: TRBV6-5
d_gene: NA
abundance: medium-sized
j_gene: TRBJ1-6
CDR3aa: CASSTRGNSPLHF
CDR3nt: TGTGCCAGCAGCACCAGGGGCAATTCACCCCTCCACTTT

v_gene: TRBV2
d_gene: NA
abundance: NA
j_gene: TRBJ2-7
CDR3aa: CASTPLEPHDEQYF
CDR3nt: TGTGCCAGCACACCGCTAGAACCTCACGACGAGCAGTACTTC

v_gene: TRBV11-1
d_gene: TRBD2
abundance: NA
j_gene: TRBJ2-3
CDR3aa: CASSLLGGSTDTQYF
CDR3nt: TGTGCCAGCAGCTTATTGGGGGGGAGCACAGATACGCAGTATTTT

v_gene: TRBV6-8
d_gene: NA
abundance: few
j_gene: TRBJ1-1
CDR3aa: CASSWRGNTEAFF
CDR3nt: TGTGCCAGCAGTTGGCGGGGGAACACTGAAGCTTTCTTT

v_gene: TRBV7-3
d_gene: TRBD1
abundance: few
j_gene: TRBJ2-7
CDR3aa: CASSHTGQGASYEQYF
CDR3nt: TGCGCCAGCAGCCACACGGGACAGGGGGCCTCCTACGAGCAGTACTTC

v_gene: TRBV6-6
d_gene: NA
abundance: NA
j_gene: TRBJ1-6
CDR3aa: CASSKHGTTSPLHF
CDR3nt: TGTGCCAGCAGTAAACACGGGACAACTTCACCCCTCCACTTT

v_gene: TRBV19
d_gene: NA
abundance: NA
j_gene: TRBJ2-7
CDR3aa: CASSIKELPYEQYF
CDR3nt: TGTGCCAGTAGTATTAAAGAGCTTCCGTACGAGCAGTACTTC

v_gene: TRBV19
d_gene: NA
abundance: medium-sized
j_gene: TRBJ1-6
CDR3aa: CASSIGSGSYNSPLHF
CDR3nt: TGTGCCAGTAGTATAGGGAGCGGATCCTATAATTCACCCCTCCACTTT

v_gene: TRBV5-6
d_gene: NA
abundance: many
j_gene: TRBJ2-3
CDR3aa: CASSLVFGGQRTDTQYF
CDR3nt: TGTGCCAGCAGCTTGGTCTTCGGGGGGCAAAGGACAGATACGCAGTATTTT

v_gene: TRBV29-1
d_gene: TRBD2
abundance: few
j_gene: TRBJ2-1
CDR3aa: CSALGGGANEQFF
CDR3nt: TGCAGCGCCCTTGGCGGGGGGGCTAATGAGCAGTTCTTC

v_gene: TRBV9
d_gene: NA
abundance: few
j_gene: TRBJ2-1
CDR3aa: CASSVAGNRYNEQFF
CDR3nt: TGTGCCAGCAGCGTAGCAGGGAACAGATACAATGAGCAGTTCTTC

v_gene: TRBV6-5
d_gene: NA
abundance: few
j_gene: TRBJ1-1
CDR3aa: CASSYSDSLTEAFF
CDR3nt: TGTGCCAGCAGTTACTCTGACAGCCTCACTGAAGCTTTCTTT

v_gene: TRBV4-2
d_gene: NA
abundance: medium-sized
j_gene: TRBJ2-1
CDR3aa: CASSQDWESGQFF
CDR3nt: TGTGCCAGCAGCCAAGATTGGGAGTCGGGGCAGTTCTTC

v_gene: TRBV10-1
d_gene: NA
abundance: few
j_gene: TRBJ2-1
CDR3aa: CASSGGQLSYNEQFF
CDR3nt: TGCGCCAGCAGTGGAGGCCAGTTATCCTACAATGAGCAGTTCTTC

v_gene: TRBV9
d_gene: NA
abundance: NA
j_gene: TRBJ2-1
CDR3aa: CASSTSPATQKHNEQFF
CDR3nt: TGTGCCAGCAGCACTAGCCCGGCTACCCAGAAACACAATGAGCAGTTCTTC

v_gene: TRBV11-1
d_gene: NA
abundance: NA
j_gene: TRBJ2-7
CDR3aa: CASSSAGTGWVEQYF
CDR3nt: TGTGCCAGCAGCTCAGCGGGGACAGGCTGGGTCGAGCAGTACTTC

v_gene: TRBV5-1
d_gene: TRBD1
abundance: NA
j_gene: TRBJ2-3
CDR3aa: CASSPGTGGPDTQYF
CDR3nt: TGCGCCAGCAGCCCGGGGACAGGGGGACCAGATACGCAGTATTTT

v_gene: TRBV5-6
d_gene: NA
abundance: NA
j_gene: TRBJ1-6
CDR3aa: CASSLDSPLHF
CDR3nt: TGTGCCAGCAGCTTGGATTCACCCCTCCACTTT

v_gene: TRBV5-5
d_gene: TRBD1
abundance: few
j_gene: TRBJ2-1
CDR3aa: CASTLRQGGFYNEQFF
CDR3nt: TGTGCCAGCACCTTAAGACAGGGGGGGTTCTACAATGAGCAGTTCTTC

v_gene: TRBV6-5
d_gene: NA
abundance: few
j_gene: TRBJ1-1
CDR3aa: CASSYSPAPGMAFF
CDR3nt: TGTGCCAGCAGTTACTCCCCGGCCCCGGGGATGGCTTTCTTT

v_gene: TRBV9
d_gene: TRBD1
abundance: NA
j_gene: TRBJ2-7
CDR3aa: CAGSVEGQGPYEQYF
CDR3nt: TGTGCCGGCAGCGTAGAGGGACAGGGACCCTACGAGCAGTACTTC

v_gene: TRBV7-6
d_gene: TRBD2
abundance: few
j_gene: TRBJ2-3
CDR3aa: CASSLVAGPTDTQYF
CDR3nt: TGTGCCAGCAGCTTAGTAGCGGGCCCCACAGATACGCAGTATTTT

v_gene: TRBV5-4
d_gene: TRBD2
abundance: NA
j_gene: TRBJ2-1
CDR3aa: CASSLGGLMNEQFF
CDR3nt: TGTGCCAGCAGCTTGGGGGGACTAATGAATGAGCAGTTCTTC

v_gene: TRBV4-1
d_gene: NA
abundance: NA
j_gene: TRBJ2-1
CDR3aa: CASMGGLYNEQFF
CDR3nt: TGCGCCAGCATGGGGGGCCTATACAATGAGCAGTTCTTC

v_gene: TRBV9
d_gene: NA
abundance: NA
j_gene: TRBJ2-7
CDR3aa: CASSVEVGSYEQYF
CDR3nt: TGTGCCAGCAGCGTAGAAGTCGGTTCCTACGAGCAGTACTTC

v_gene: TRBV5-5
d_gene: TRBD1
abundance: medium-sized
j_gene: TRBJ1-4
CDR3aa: CASTPLRDRGREKLFF
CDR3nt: TGTGCCAGCACCCCCCTCCGGGACAGGGGTCGGGAAAAACTGTTTTTT

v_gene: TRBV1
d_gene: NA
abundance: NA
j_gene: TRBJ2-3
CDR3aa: CTSPGSWLAGARDTQYF
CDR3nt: TGCACCAGCCCGGGTTCCTGGCTAGCGGGGGCAAGAGATACGCAGTATTTT

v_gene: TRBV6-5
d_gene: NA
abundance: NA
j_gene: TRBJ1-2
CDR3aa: CASSYFFYYGYTF
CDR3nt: TGTGCCAGCAGTTACTTTTTCTACTATGGCTACACCTTC